The rows below give T cell receptor beta chains drawn from one sample of a study of blood T cell repertoires in COVID-19. Assay used: immunoSEQ multiplex PCR; TCRdb lists only in-frame clones, some missing. This table holds 200,000 to 250,000 clones, approximately 90% found once. The sequencing sample was made of PBMCs or T cells enriched from blood (not recorded which). These TCRs come from a man between 25 and 39 years old who had recovered from COVID-19. The CDR3 runs from the conserved cysteine through the conserved F or W. D genes are given only for firm matches. Rows may omit the clone size; those that give it use once, few, many or a size class.

>-|TRBV6-5|-|14|TRBJ1-5
CASSQNIINQPQHF
TGTGCCAGCAGTCAGAACATCATTAATCAGCCCCAGCATTTT
>-|TRBV29-1|-|12|TRBJ1-1
CSVDRVNTEAFF
TGCAGCGTTGACAGGGTGAACACTGAAGCTTTCTTT
>-|TRBV3-1/TRBV3-2|-|14|TRBJ1-2
CASSQGDSGGGYTF
TGTGCCAGCAGCCAAGGTGATAGCGGTGGCGGCTACACCTTC
>-|TRBV6-4|once|14|TRBJ2-3
CASRQATSTDTQYF
TGTGCCAGCAGACAGGCCACTAGCACAGATACGCAGTATTTT
>-|TRBV27|-|16|TRBJ1-1
CASSLQGSNMNTEAFF
TGTGCCAGCAGTTTACAGGGGAGCAACATGAACACTGAAGCTTTCTTT
>-|TRBV19|-|15|TRBJ2-3
CASSIDPSAPDTQYF
TGTGCCAGTAGTATAGATCCCAGCGCACCAGATACGCAGTATTTT
>-|TRBV5-1|-|16|TRBJ2-6
CASKVGPSSGANVLTF
TGCGCCAGCAAGGTGGGGCCCTCCTCTGGGGCCAACGTCCTGACTTTC
>-|TRBV5-4|once|13|TRBJ2-2
CASSLDPTGELFF
TGTGCCAGCAGCCTAGACCCCACCGGGGAGCTGTTTTTT
>-|TRBV5-1|-|13|TRBJ1-2
CASSLGDTRGYTF
TGCGCCAGCAGCTTGGGGGACACGAGGGGCTACACCTTC
>-|TRBV6-5|-|13|TRBJ2-7
CASRGGQPYEQYF
TGTGCCAGCAGGGGGGGGCAGCCCTACGAGCAGTACTTC
>TRBD1|TRBV7-9|-|17|TRBJ2-1
CASSSGGTGGSYNEQFF
TGTGCCAGCAGCTCAGGTGGGACAGGGGGCTCCTACAATGAGCAGTTCTTC
>TRBD1|TRBV5-1|-|12|TRBJ1-1
CASGQGNTEAFF
TGCGCCAGCGGACAGGGGAACACTGAAGCTTTCTTT
>-|TRBV2|-|15|TRBJ1-2
CASGGGGRPGYGYTF
TGTGCCAGCGGGGGAGGAGGGCGCCCGGGCTATGGCTACACCTTC
>-|TRBV9|-|14|TRBJ2-2
CASSINRVGGELFF
TGTGCCAGCAGCATCAACAGGGTTGGCGGGGAGCTGTTTTTT
>TRBD1|TRBV7-9|-|15|TRBJ1-1
CASSPHRDRDTEAFF
TGTGCCAGCAGCCCCCACCGGGACAGAGACACTGAAGCTTTCTTT
>-|TRBV21-1|-|16|TRBJ1-5
CASSKTGLFSNQPQHF
TGTGCCAGCAGCAAAACGGGACTTTTTAGCAATCAGCCCCAGCATTTT
>-|TRBV3-1/TRBV3-2|-|15|TRBJ1-6
CASSRDTLRNSPLHF
TGTGCCAGCAGCCGGGACACGTTAAGGAATTCACCCCTCCACTTT
>-|TRBV4-2|-|13|TRBJ2-4
CASSQDTKSIQYF
TGTGCCAGCAGCCAAGATACGAAGAGCATTCAGTACTTC
>TRBD1|TRBV3-1/TRBV3-2|few|17|TRBJ1-1
CASSHLDRGNMNTEAFF
TGTGCCAGCAGCCACCTAGACAGGGGAAACATGAACACTGAAGCTTTCTTT
>-|TRBV18|-|13|TRBJ1-2
CASSLTGANGYTF
TGTGCCAGCTCCCTGACAGGAGCAAATGGCTACACCTTC
>-|TRBV4-2|-|15|TRBJ2-2
CASSQASAHTGELFF
TGTGCCAGCAGCCAAGCTAGCGCCCACACCGGGGAGCTGTTTTTT
>TRBD1|TRBV10-3|-|13|TRBJ1-2
CAINGGQIYGYTF
TGTGCCATCAACGGGGGACAGATTTATGGCTACACCTTC
>-|TRBV10-3|-|13|TRBJ1-5
CATAGEGNQPQHF
TGTGCTACGGCCGGGGAGGGGAATCAGCCCCAGCATTTT
>-|TRBV5-1|-|14|TRBJ2-7
CASSLGGFQYEQYF
TGCGCCAGCAGCTTGGGAGGGTTTCAGTACGAGCAGTACTTC
>-|TRBV6-5|-|15|TRBJ1-5
CASSPTGVGNQPQHF
TGTGCCAGCAGTCCAACCGGGGTAGGCAATCAGCCCCAGCATTTT
>-|TRBV6-5|-|14|TRBJ1-3
CASSNGGLGNTIYF
TGTGCCAGCAGCAACGGGGGACTTGGAAACACCATATATTTT
>-|TRBV19|-|14|TRBJ1-1
CASTPWVRGQEAFF
TGTGCCAGTACCCCTTGGGTTAGGGGACAAGAAGCTTTCTTT
>-|TRBV21-1|once|18|TRBJ1-3
CASSKGVSVIQAHSTIYF
TGTGCCAGCAGCAAAGGTGTTTCCGTTATACAGGCTCATAGCACCATATATTTT
>TRBD1|TRBV4-2|-|15|TRBJ1-4
CASSHTGTANEKLFF
TGTGCCAGCAGCCACACCGGGACAGCAAATGAAAAACTGTTTTTT
>-|TRBV9|-|14|TRBJ2-7
CASSPDSGGYEQYF
TGTGCCAGCAGCCCCGACAGTGGTGGGTACGAGCAGTACTTC
>-|TRBV18|-|15|TRBJ2-2
CASSQNKERTLELFF
TGTGCCAGCTCACAAAACAAGGAGCGGACCCTTGAGCTGTTTTTT
>TRBD2|TRBV5-1|-|17|TRBJ2-1
CASSLDPGLAGSNEQFF
TGCGCCAGCAGCTTGGATCCCGGACTAGCGGGTTCCAATGAGCAGTTCTTC
>TRBD2|TRBV5-1|-|16|TRBJ2-1
CASSVLSSGYNNEQFF
TGCGCCAGCAGCGTCTTGTCTAGCGGTTACAACAATGAGCAGTTCTTC
>-|TRBV7-8|-|17|TRBJ1-3
CASSFVGGRVVGNTIYF
TGTGCCAGCAGCTTCGTCGGGGGACGGGTGGTAGGAAACACCATATATTTT
>-|TRBV27|-|13|TRBJ1-4
CASSPRGGSKLFF
TGTGCCAGCAGTCCGCGGGGAGGGAGTAAACTGTTTTTT
>-|TRBV7-9|-|15|TRBJ1-2
CASSSGYQPHYGYTF
TGTGCCAGCAGCTCGGGGTACCAGCCCCACTATGGCTACACCTTC